This T cell receptor (beta chain) originates from a study of metastatic and nonmetastatic thyroid tumors. Study at large: Malignant and benign thyroid patients had repertoires compared in peripheral blood and tumor or nodule tissue. General study findings and limits: Compared with benign nodules, malignant thyroid tumors were reported to have significantly higher TCR beta diversity in both blood and tumor.

This clone was picked up a small number of times. Its antigen is still unknown. Patients had received no treatment of any kind before thyroid surgery. In the original workflow: A classifier for distant metastasis in papillary thyroid cancer was constructed using CDR3 differences observed across clinicopathological groups. MiXCR was used by TCRdb to re-call the PCR reads. The V and J calls, along with clone size, are taken from TCRdb and not from the paper's own processing. Of some 25,000 clones in the sample, more than 20% were seen once. This sequence originates from a male donor with papillary thyroid cancer or a benign thyroid nodule (not recorded which). Some clones in this sample may be carry-over from other donors' samples. Sequencing was carried out using blood.

The CDR3 protein is CASSLSAGTLDEQYF. CDR3 sequence (DNA): TGTGCCAGCAGCTTAAGTGCGGGGACCCTCGACGAGCAGTACTTC. V usage is TRBV11-2 and J usage is TRBJ2-7; the D gene is possibly TRBD2 (6 bases). V was shortened by 2 bases and J by 5 bases, with 16 bases between the two germline ends. Germline V lookup: CDR1 SGHAT, CDR2 FQNNGV. This CDR3 region has 15 residues.